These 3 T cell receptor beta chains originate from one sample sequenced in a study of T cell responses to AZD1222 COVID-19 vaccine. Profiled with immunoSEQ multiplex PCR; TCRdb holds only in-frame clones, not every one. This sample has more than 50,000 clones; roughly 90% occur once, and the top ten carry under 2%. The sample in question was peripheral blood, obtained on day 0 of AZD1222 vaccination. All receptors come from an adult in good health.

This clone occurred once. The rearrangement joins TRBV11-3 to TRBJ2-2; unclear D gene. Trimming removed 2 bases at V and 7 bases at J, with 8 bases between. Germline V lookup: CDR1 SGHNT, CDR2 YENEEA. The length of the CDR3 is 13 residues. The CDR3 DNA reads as TGTGCCAGCAGCTTAATGGGCGGCGGGGAGCTGTTTTTT. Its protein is CASSLMGGGELFF.

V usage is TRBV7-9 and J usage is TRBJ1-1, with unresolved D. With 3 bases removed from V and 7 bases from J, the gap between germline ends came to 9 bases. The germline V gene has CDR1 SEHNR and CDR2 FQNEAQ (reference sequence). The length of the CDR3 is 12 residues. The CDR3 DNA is TGTGCCAGCAGCTTTTTGAGAGGTGAAGCTTTCTTT. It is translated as CASSFLRGEAFF. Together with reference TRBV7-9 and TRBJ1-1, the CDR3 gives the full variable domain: DTGVSQNPRHKITKRGQNVTFRCDPISEHNRLYWYRQTLGQGPEFLTYFQNEAQLEKSRLLSDRFSAERPKGSFSTLEIQRTEQGDSAMYLCASSFLRGEAFFGQGTRLTVV.

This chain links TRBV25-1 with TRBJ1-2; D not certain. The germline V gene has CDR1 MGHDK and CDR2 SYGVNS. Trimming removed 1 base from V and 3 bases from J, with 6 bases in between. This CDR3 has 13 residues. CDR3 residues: CASSESGYYGYTF. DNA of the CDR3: TGTGCCAGCAGTGAATCGGGGTACTATGGCTACACCTTC.